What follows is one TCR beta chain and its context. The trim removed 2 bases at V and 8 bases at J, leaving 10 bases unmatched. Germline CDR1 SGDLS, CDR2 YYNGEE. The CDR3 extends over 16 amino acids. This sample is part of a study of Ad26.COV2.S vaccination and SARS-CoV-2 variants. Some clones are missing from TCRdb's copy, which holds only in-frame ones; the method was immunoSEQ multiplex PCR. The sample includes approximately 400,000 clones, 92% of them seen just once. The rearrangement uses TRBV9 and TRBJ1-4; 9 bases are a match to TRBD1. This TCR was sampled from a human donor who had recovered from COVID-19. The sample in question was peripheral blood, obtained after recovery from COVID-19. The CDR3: CASSVGQGNGIEKLFF. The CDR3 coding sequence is TGTGCCAGCAGCGTTGGACAGGGGAACGGCATCGAAAAACTGTTTTTT. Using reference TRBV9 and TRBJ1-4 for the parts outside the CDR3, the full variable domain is DSGVTQTPKHLITATGQRVTLRCSPRSGDLSVYWYQQSLDQGLQFLIQYYNGEERAKGNILERFSAQQFPDLHSELNLSSLELGDSALYFCASSVGQGNGIEKLFFGSGTQLSVL.